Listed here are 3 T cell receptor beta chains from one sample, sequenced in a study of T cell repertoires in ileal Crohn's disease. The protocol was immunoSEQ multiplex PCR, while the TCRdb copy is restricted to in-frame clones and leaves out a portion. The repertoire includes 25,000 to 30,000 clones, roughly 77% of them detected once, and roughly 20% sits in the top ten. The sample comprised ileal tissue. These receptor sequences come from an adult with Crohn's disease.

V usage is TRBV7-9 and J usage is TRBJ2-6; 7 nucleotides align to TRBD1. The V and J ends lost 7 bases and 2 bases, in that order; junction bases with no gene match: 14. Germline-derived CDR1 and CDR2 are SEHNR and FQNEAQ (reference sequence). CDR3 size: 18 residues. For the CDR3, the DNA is TGTGCCAGCACCCGCACCCGTGACAGGGACCCTGGGGCCAACGTCCTGACTTTC. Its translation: CASTRTRDRDPGANVLTF.

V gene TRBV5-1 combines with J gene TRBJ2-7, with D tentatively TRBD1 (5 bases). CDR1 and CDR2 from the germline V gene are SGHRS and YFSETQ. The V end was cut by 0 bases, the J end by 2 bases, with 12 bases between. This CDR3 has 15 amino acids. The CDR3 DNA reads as TGCGCCAGCAGCTTGGATCCAGGGTTGGCCTACGAGCAGTACTTC. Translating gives CASSLDPGLAYEQYF.

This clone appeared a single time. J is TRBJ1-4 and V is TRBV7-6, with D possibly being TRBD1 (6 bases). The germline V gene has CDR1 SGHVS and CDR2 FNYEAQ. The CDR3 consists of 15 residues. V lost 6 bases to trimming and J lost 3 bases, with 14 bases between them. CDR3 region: CASSLGGAANEKLFF. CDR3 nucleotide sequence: TGTGCCAGCAGTCTAGGGGGGGCGGCTAATGAAAAACTGTTTTTT.